This T cell receptor (beta chain) was sequenced in a study of blood T cell repertoires in COVID-19. On the study more broadly: Donors in the United States, Italy and Spain gave samples during acute or convalescent COVID-19. T cells, B-cell-depleted T cells, or PBMCs supplied cDNA or gDNA.

Germline-derived CDR1 and CDR2 are SGHRS and YFSETQ. The CDR3 has 14 residues. V lost 0 bases and J lost 5, with 12 bases in between. How the authors handled the data: Amplification of reference gene primers provided the estimated nucleated cell counts. Sequenced by immunoSEQ multiplex PCR; TCRdb stores in-frame clones only, minus some. Clone size and V and J calls were adopted from that table, with D and trimming inferred from the DNA. The sample has about 39,000 clones, about 89% seen once. The J gene is TRBJ2-7, the V gene TRBV5-1, with D possibly being TRBD1 (6 bases). The receptor comes from a man between 45 and 60 years old with active COVID-19. The specimen sequenced was peripheral blood. The CDR3 loop reads CASSLAQGKNEQYF. As DNA, the CDR3 is TGCGCCAGCAGCTTGGCGCAGGGGAAAAACGAGCAGTACTTC.